The 15 T cell receptor beta chains presented below share a single source sample, sequenced in a study of shared clonotypes between healthy human individuals. The assay was immunoSEQ multiplex PCR, and TCRdb's table has in-frame clones only and misses some. The sample holds about 1 million clones, 65% to 80% seen once. The sequenced material came from memory CD4+ T cells sorted from blood. As for subset: CD45RA-negative fraction. Receptors were obtained from a man between 18 and 29 years old in good health.

A few counts support this clone. Other DNA sequences in this specimen translate into the identical CDR3. The V gene is TRBV18, the J gene TRBJ1-1; D not certain. V was pared by 6 bases and J by 1 base, with 3 bases between. The CDR3 covers 11 residues. Germline V gene sequence: CDR1 KGHSH, CDR2 LQKENI. The CDR3 DNA reads as TGTGCCAGCTCCCCGAACACTGAAGCTTTCTTT. Residues: CASSPNTEAFF.

This clone appeared a few times. The V gene is TRBV6-1, the J gene TRBJ1-3; the match to TRBD1 covers 7 bases. The CDR3 runs 15 residues. The ends lost 8 bases at V and 0 bases at J; junction bases unmatched: 7. The germline V gene encodes CDR1 MNHNS and CDR2 SASEGT. CDR3 amino acids: CASSRDSSSGNTIYF. DNA of the CDR3: TGTGCCAGCTCCCGGGACAGCAGCTCTGGAAACACCATATATTTT.

At least ten counts were recorded for this clone. Other DNA variants within this sample encode the same CDR3. This chain uses TRBV19 with TRBJ1-1; D unresolved. V lost 7 bases to trimming and J lost 0 bases, with 9 bases between them. The CDR3 loop spans 13 amino acids. The germline V gene encodes CDR1 LNHDA and CDR2 SQIVND (reference sequence). CDR3 in amino acids: CASTESLNTEAFF. CDR3 coding DNA: TGTGCCAGTACGGAGAGCCTGAACACTGAAGCTTTCTTT.

The table lists this clone with a count of one. The chain employs TRBV5-6 and TRBJ1-5; no reliable D call. The ends were cut back, 1 base at V and 5 bases at J, with 13 bases in the middle. Looked up from germline, CDR1 is SGHDT and CDR2 is YYEEEE. The CDR3 has 15 amino acids. CDR3 sequence reads: CASSLTGRTHQPQHF. The CDR3 nucleotides are TGTGCCAGCAGCTTGACCGGGAGGACTCATCAGCCCCAGCATTTT.

V usage is TRBV27 and J usage is TRBJ1-6; D is possibly TRBD1 (6 bases). The V end lost 6 bases, the J end lost 7 bases, and 16 bases lay between the germline ends. There are 15 residues in the CDR3. Germline values: CDR1 MNHEY, CDR2 SMNVEV (reference sequence). DNA for the CDR3: TGTGCCAGCAGCATGGGGGGCAACAAAAATTCACCCCTCCACTTT. This translates into CASSMGGNKNSPLHF.

This sequence joins TRBV19 and TRBJ1-2; 8 bases are a match to TRBD1. The CDR3 runs 16 residues. Germline-derived CDR1 and CDR2 are LNHDA and SQIVND (reference sequence). Germline trimming cut 1 base from V and 2 bases from J; bases unmatched to any gene: 6. DNA for the CDR3: TGTGCCAGTAGTATAGGTTGGACAGGGAGCAACTATGGCTACACCTTC. This translates into CASSIGWTGSNYGYTF. Full variable domain (remainder filled in from reference TRBV19 and TRBJ1-2): DGGITQSPKYLFRKEGQNVTLSCEQNLNHDAMYWYRQDPGQGLRLIYYSQIVNDFQKGDIAEGYSVSREKKESFPLTVTSAQKNPTAFYLCASSIGWTGSNYGYTFGSGTRLTVV.

The chain recombines TRBV19 with TRBJ1-5, with D tentatively TRBD1 (5 bases). This CDR3 spans 16 amino acids. Germline CDR1 is LNHDA and CDR2 is SQIVND (reference sequence). V shed 2 bases and J shed 1 base, with 12 bases lying between them. This CDR3 is CASSIRGGASNQPQHF. The CDR3 bases are TGTGCCAGTAGTATACGAGGTGGGGCCAGCAATCAGCCCCAGCATTTT.

The genes are TRBV5-4 and TRBJ1-2; TRBD1 might be the D (6 bases). CDR1 is SGHNT and CDR2 is YYREEE in the germline V gene (reference sequence). This CDR3 has 15 amino acids. V lost 4 bases and J 4 bases, leaving 17 bases between the germline ends. This chain's CDR3 is CASSPGHGGGYGYTF. The DNA of the CDR3 is TGTGCCAGCAGCCCCGGACATGGGGGCGGCTATGGCTACACCTTC.

Notes on this clone: Other DNA sequences from this sample encode an identical CDR3 as well. The chain joins TRBV9 to TRBJ2-7; D is undetermined. Trimming removed 0 bases at V and 2 bases at J, with 12 bases between. This CDR3 has 15 amino acids. In germline, CDR1 is SGDLS, CDR2 YYNGEE. The CDR3 sequence is CASSVAIGSAYEQYF. In DNA form, the CDR3 reads TGTGCCAGCAGCGTAGCTATTGGCTCCGCCTACGAGCAGTACTTC.

The J gene is TRBJ1-1, the V gene TRBV11-2, with 7 bases fitting TRBD1. V gave up 5 bases and J gave up 3 bases; unmatched junction bases: 3. The CDR3 runs to 13 residues. CDR1 is SGHAT, CDR2 FQNNGV, per germline. CDR3 protein: CASSQQGYTEAFF. The CDR3, as DNA: TGTGCCAGCAGCCAACAGGGGTACACTGAAGCTTTCTTT.

J is TRBJ2-4 and V is TRBV7-2; the D gene is possibly TRBD1 (5 bases). The germline V and J ends were trimmed by 1 base and 0 bases, with 7 bases remaining between them. The CDR3 runs 15 residues. The germline CDR1 and CDR2 sequences are SGHTA and FQGNSA. The CDR3 here is CASSLDRLAKNIQYF. The CDR3 nucleotides read TGTGCCAGCAGCTTAGACAGGCTAGCCAAAAACATTCAGTACTTC. The full variable domain, in which reference TRBV7-2 and TRBJ2-4 provide the parts outside the CDR3, is GAGVSQSPSNKVTEKGKDVELRCDPISGHTALYWYRQSLGQGLEFLIYFQGNSAPDKSGLPSDRFSAERTGGSVSTLTIQRTQQEDSAVYLCASSLDRLAKNIQYFGAGTRLSVL.

This sequence joins TRBV4-1 and TRBJ1-1; a possible D gene is TRBD1 (6 bases). The ends were cut back, 8 bases at V and 7 bases at J, with 14 bases in the middle. The CDR3 runs to 12 residues. Germline lookup yields CDR1 MGHRA and CDR2 YSYEKL. CDR3 in amino acids: CASGGRGYEAFF. As DNA, the CDR3 is TGCGCCAGCGGGGGCAGGGGCTATGAAGCTTTCTTT.

This chain links TRBV6-1 with TRBJ2-1; 12 bases fit TRBD2. V lost 2 bases, J lost 7 bases, and 12 bases stayed unmatched. CDR1 MNHNS and CDR2 SASEGT come from the germline V gene. This CDR3 has 18 residues. CDR3 nucleotides: TGTGCCAGCAGTGAACGTTGGGCTAGCGGGGGGGCGCGTAATGAGCAGTTCTTC. Translating gives CASSERWASGGARNEQFF.

The chain links TRBV5-6 to TRBJ1-1; D possibly corresponds to TRBD1 (5 bases). This CDR3 is built from 15 residues. The V and J ends lost 3 bases and 4 bases respectively, with 16 bases between them. CDR1 and CDR2 (germline): SGHDT, YYEEEE. CDR3 residues: CASSWTRLLGTEAFF. The CDR3 region has the DNA TGTGCCAGCAGCTGGACAAGGCTCCTGGGCACTGAAGCTTTCTTT.

This chain uses TRBV5-6 with TRBJ1-1, with D unresolved. There are 13 residues in the CDR3. Trimming took off 2 bases at V and 2 bases at J, with 7 bases between the two ends. Germline V CDR1 and CDR2: SGHDT, YYEEEE. The CDR3 coding sequence is TGTGCCAGCAGCTTCGGGGAAAACACTGAAGCTTTCTTT. Protein: CASSFGENTEAFF.